This TCR beta chain was retrieved from a study of blood T cell repertoires in COVID-19. Whole-study context: From the United States, Italy and Spain came samples of acute and convalescent COVID-19. T cells, B-cell-depleted T cells, or PBMCs provided the cDNA or gDNA that served as material.

This clone showed up just a few times. CDR1 is MDHEN and CDR2 is SYDVKM in the germline V gene. This CDR3 comprises 17 residues. Trimming cost V 6 bases and J 5 bases, with 23 bases left between them. In the source study's methods: Reference gene primer amplification in the assay estimated nucleated cell counts. The assay was immunoSEQ multiplex PCR, and TCRdb's table has in-frame clones only and misses some. V and J calls and clone size are given by that table; D and trimming were obtained from the DNA. The repertoire includes about 70,000 clones, around four fifths of them detected once, and approximately 1.7% sits in the top ten.

The clonotype comes from a woman in her sixties with acute or convalescent COVID-19. The rearrangement uses TRBV28 and TRBJ2-1, with D possibly matching TRBD2 (6 bases). Material for sequencing was peripheral blood. DNA for the CDR3: TGTGCCAGCAGGCACGCGACGGCTAGCGACTATCACAATGAGCAGTTCTTC. Its translation is CASRHATASDYHNEQFF.